One and the same sample provided the 27 T cell receptor beta chains below, sequenced in a study of T cell responses to AZD1222 COVID-19 vaccine. Profiling relied on immunoSEQ multiplex PCR, and the TCRdb table lists in-frame clones only, not all of them. The sample includes over 150,000 clones, roughly 90% seen only once; the top ten take more than 1.5%. The sample consisted of peripheral blood, taken on day 0 of AZD1222 vaccination. The receptors were sampled from an adult in good health.

This clone was picked up one time. The chain recombines TRBV30 with TRBJ2-7; D is possibly TRBD1 (6 bases). The V end was cut by 2 bases, the J end by 4 bases, with 21 bases between. The CDR3 is 16 amino acids. Germline CDR1 GTSNPN, CDR2 SVGIG (reference sequence). The CDR3 loop is CAWSPPGAGGKYEQYF. CDR3 in DNA: TGTGCCTGGAGTCCCCCAGGGGCAGGAGGAAAATACGAGCAGTACTTC.

The DNA of the CDR3 is TGTGCCTGGAGTGGCATCTCTGGGGCCAACGTCCTGACTTTC. The encoded protein is CAWSGISGANVLTF. The chain employs TRBV30 and TRBJ2-6; D unresolved. CDR3 size: 14 residues. Deletions cut 1 base from V and 0 bases from J, with 4 bases between. CDR1 is GTSNPN and CDR2 is SVGIG in the germline V gene (reference sequence).

This sequence joins TRBV19 and TRBJ1-3, with D unclear. The CDR3 runs to 16 residues. CDR1 and CDR2 from the germline V gene are LNHDA and SQIVND (reference sequence). V was shortened by 2 bases and J by 4 bases, with 15 bases between the two germline ends. CDR3 coding DNA: TGTGCCAGTAGTATACAGAACCAAGGAGGAGGAAACACCATATATTTT. Translating it yields CASSIQNQGGGNTIYF. Complete variable domain (other parts from reference TRBV19 and TRBJ1-3): DGGITQSPKYLFRKEGQNVTLSCEQNLNHDAMYWYRQDPGQGLRLIYYSQIVNDFQKGDIAEGYSVSREKKESFPLTVTSAQKNPTAFYLCASSIQNQGGGNTIYFGEGSWLTVV.

The chain recombines TRBV6-5 with TRBJ2-5, with 8 bases identical to TRBD1. Germline CDR1 is MNHEY and CDR2 is SVGAGI. The length of the CDR3 is 12 residues. Trimming took 9 bases from V and 5 from J; bases not matched to a gene: 5. CDR3 nucleotide sequence: TGTGCCAGTGGACAGGGACGGGAGACCCAGTACTTC. Translation: CASGQGRETQYF.

This chain uses TRBV29-1 with TRBJ1-5, with D tentatively TRBD1 (5 bases). Germline V gene data show CDR1 as SQVTM and CDR2 as ANQGSEA. The CDR3 is made up of 12 amino acids. Trimming pared 4 bases from V and 2 bases from J, leaving 6 bases between. In nucleotides, the CDR3 is TGCAGCGTTGGGGACGGCAATCAGCCCCAGCATTTT. This translates into CSVGDGNQPQHF.

V and J are TRBV7-9 and TRBJ1-6; D gene unclear. The CDR3 sequence is 13 residues long. The V gene lost 2 bases and the J gene lost 6 bases, with 5 bases spanning the gap. Germline lookup yields CDR1 SEHNR and CDR2 FQNEAQ (reference sequence). The CDR3 DNA is TGTGCCAGCAGCTTATTCGTTAATTCACCCCTCCACTTT. Amino acid sequence: CASSLFVNSPLHF.

This rearrangement joins TRBV3-1 (or the pseudogene TRBV3-2) to TRBJ2-2; D not resolved. Germline V CDR1 and CDR2: LGHDT, YNNKEL (reference sequence). With 4 bases removed from V and 1 base from J, the gap between germline ends came to 4 bases. This CDR3 comprises 13 residues. CDR3 bases: TGTGCCAGCAGCCCGTGGAACACCGGGGAGCTGTTTTTT. Protein product: CASSPWNTGELFF.

This chain connects TRBV9 to TRBJ2-1; 10 bases are a match to TRBD2. V gave up 4 bases and J gave up 0 bases; unmatched junction bases: 16. Germline V gene lookup returns CDR1 SGDLS and CDR2 YYNGEE. This CDR3 region has 20 residues. The CDR3: CASSPYIGLAATSSYNEQFF. For the CDR3, the DNA is TGTGCCAGCAGCCCCTACATAGGACTAGCGGCCACTAGCTCCTACAATGAGCAGTTCTTC.

This clone was found once. The chain uses TRBV11-2 and TRBJ1-5; 8 bases align to TRBD1. Germline CDR1 SGHAT, CDR2 FQNNGV. Losses at the gene ends were 2 bases for V and 7 bases for J; bases not matched to a gene: 7. The CDR3 has 15 residues. CDR3 amino acids: CASSLTQGAGQPQHF. CDR3 coding DNA: TGTGCCAGCAGCTTAACTCAGGGGGCAGGGCAGCCCCAGCATTTT.

The CDR3 sequence: CASSLGQVGDGYTF. CDR3 nucleotides: TGCGCCAGCAGTCTGGGACAAGTAGGAGATGGCTACACCTTC. The chain is built from TRBV5-1 and TRBJ1-2, with D maybe TRBD1 (6 bases). Trimming took off 5 bases at V and 6 bases at J, with 17 bases between the two ends. CDR1 and CDR2 from the germline V gene are SGHRS and YFSETQ. The CDR3 consists of 14 residues.

The chain has TRBV30 and TRBJ2-2; D assignment may be TRBD1 or TRBD2 (6 bases each). The CDR3 is 13 residues long. Germline V lookup: CDR1 GTSNPN, CDR2 SVGIG (reference sequence). V was clipped by 2 bases and J by 7 bases, with 11 bases between them. The CDR3 sequence: CAWSWGAGGELFF. CDR3 sequence (DNA): TGTGCCTGGAGTTGGGGGGCCGGCGGGGAGCTGTTTTTT.

The chain couples TRBV6-2 or TRBV6-3 to TRBJ2-5; D not resolved. The CDR3 is 15 amino acids. V dropped 0 bases and J dropped 2 bases, with 10 bases sitting between them. In germline, CDR1 is MNHEY, CDR2 SVGEGT. The CDR3 DNA sequence: TGTGCCAGCAGTTACTCGAGTTTTGGTCAAGAGACCCAGTACTTC. Its translation: CASSYSSFGQETQYF.

This chain connects TRBV7-2 to TRBJ1-2, with no clear D. CDR3 length equals 13 residues. V dropped 5 bases and J dropped 4 bases, with 11 bases sitting between them. CDR1 and CDR2 from the germline V gene are SGHTA and FQGNSA. The CDR3 loop is CASSPELPYGYTF. CDR3 DNA sequence: TGTGCCAGCAGCCCGGAGCTTCCCTATGGCTACACCTTC.

The chain carries TRBV9 and TRBJ2-2; D gene uncertain. The germline V and J ends were trimmed by 0 bases and 1 base, with 7 bases remaining between them. The CDR3 runs to 15 residues. Germline V lookup: CDR1 SGDLS, CDR2 YYNGEE. The CDR3 coding sequence is TGTGCCAGCAGCGTAGGGATACAGAACACCGGGGAGCTGTTTTTT. Encoded protein: CASSVGIQNTGELFF.

V is TRBV27 and J is TRBJ2-7; TRBD1 is a possible D gene (7 bases). In germline, CDR1 is MNHEY, CDR2 SMNVEV (reference sequence). CDR3 length equals 15 residues. Trimming left V 5 bases short and J 2 bases short, with 16 bases between. The CDR3 protein is CASSPRGVAPYEQYF. CDR3 in DNA: TGTGCCAGCAGTCCCAGGGGGGTAGCCCCCTACGAGCAGTACTTC.

The chain couples TRBV27 to TRBJ1-2; 7 nucleotides match TRBD1. Trimming took 1 base from V and 1 from J; bases not matched to a gene: 9. This CDR3 contains 17 residues. CDR1 and CDR2 from the germline V gene are MNHEY and SMNVEV (reference sequence). Here the CDR3 reads CASSLWGNRGINYGYTF. The CDR3 DNA is TGTGCCAGCAGTTTATGGGGGAACAGGGGAATTAACTATGGCTACACCTTC.

The chain employs TRBV5-1 and TRBJ1-6, with D uncertain. The CDR3 totals 14 residues. V lost 3 bases to trimming and J lost 6 bases, with 10 bases between them. Germline-derived CDR1 and CDR2 are SGHRS and YFSETQ. CDR3 DNA sequence: TGCGCCAGCAGCTCCGGGAACATTAATTCACCCCTCCACTTT. Translating it yields CASSSGNINSPLHF.

The rearrangement uses TRBV27 and TRBJ2-3, with TRBD1 matching 9 bases. V gave up 6 bases and J gave up 2 bases; unmatched junction bases: 15. The CDR3 has 18 amino acids. Germline values: CDR1 MNHEY, CDR2 SMNVEV (reference sequence). Here the CDR3 reads CASRPLGRGTGFTDTQYF. In nucleotides, the CDR3 is TGTGCCAGCAGACCGTTGGGTAGAGGGACAGGGTTCACAGATACGCAGTATTTT.

V usage is TRBV18 and J usage is TRBJ2-5; D is ambiguous. The CDR3 is made up of 13 amino acids. Germline values: CDR1 KGHSH, CDR2 LQKENI. V was pared by 3 bases and J by 4 bases, with 9 bases between. DNA of the CDR3: TGTGCCAGCTCACCCGGGCGCGGAGAGACCCAGTACTTC. Translating gives CASSPGRGETQYF.

CDR3 in amino acids: CASSVREFSPLHF. In DNA form, the CDR3 reads TGTGCCAGCAGCGTCAGGGAGTTTTCACCCCTCCACTTT. This chain links TRBV9 with TRBJ1-6, with D perhaps matching TRBD1 (5 bases). V lost 2 bases and J lost 9, with 9 bases in between. The CDR3 spans 13 residues. Germline CDR1 is SGDLS and CDR2 is YYNGEE.

The chain has TRBV18 and TRBJ2-3; 9 bases align to TRBD2. The CDR3 spans 17 residues. Germline V gene lookup returns CDR1 KGHSH and CDR2 LQKENI. V lost 2 bases and J lost 4; bases outside the gene matches: 10. The CDR3 spells CASSPWRASGEPDTQYF. CDR3 in DNA: TGTGCCAGCTCACCATGGAGGGCTAGCGGGGAACCAGATACGCAGTATTTT.

The chain has TRBV4-2 and TRBJ2-3; 8 bases line up with TRBD2. The V and J ends lost 1 base and 6 bases, in that order; junction bases with no gene match: 6. Germline V lookup: CDR1 LGHNA, CDR2 YNFKEQ. The CDR3 runs to 15 residues. The CDR3 sequence is CASSQVGGGVDTQYF. The CDR3 DNA is TGTGCCAGCAGCCAAGTCGGGGGGGGCGTGGATACGCAGTATTTT.

This clone was recorded once. The gene calls are TRBV29-1 and TRBJ2-1; TRBD2 aligns across 7 bases. V gave up 4 bases and J gave up 8 bases; unmatched junction bases: 5. This CDR3 has 12 amino acids. Germline V gene data show CDR1 as SQVTM and CDR2 as ANQGSEA. The CDR3 coding sequence is TGCAGCGTTGTCCAGGGAGGGGATGAGCAGTTCTTC. Residues: CSVVQGGDEQFF.

This chain uses TRBV19 with TRBJ2-7; D is unclear. The germline V gene encodes CDR1 LNHDA and CDR2 SQIVND (reference sequence). The V gene lost 3 bases and the J gene lost 3 bases, with 9 bases spanning the gap. CDR3 length equals 13 residues. CDR3 residues: CASSMAEDYEQYF. In nucleotides, the CDR3 is TGTGCCAGTAGTATGGCAGAGGACTACGAGCAGTACTTC.

The CDR3 nucleotides read TGCGCCAGCAGCCGAGACACACTAGGCAATGAGCAGTTCTTC. This gives the protein CASSRDTLGNEQFF. This chain uses TRBV5-1 with TRBJ2-1, with D tentatively TRBD2 (5 bases). The V end lost 4 bases, the J end lost 6 bases, and 14 bases lay between the germline ends. The CDR3 is 14 residues long. CDR1 and CDR2 from the germline V gene are SGHRS and YFSETQ.

The gene calls are TRBV2 and TRBJ2-7, with 7 bases aligning to TRBD1. CDR3 length: 15 residues. The V segment lost 2 bases and the J segment 0 bases; nucleotides outside the gene matches: 4. From germline, CDR1 is SNHLY and CDR2 FYNNEI. The CDR3 DNA reads as TGTGCCAGCAGTGAATCCGGACAGGCCTCCTACGAGCAGTACTTC. Amino acid sequence: CASSESGQASYEQYF.

CDR3 nucleotide sequence: TGCAGCGTTGGAGGGGTTTCCCCCACCAACTATGGCTACACCTTC. Amino acids: CSVGGVSPTNYGYTF. The chain combines TRBV29-1 with TRBJ1-2; tentative D call: TRBD1 (5 bases). The CDR3 runs to 15 residues. The germline gives CDR1 SQVTM, CDR2 ANQGSEA. V was pared by 4 bases and J by 2 bases, with 17 bases between.